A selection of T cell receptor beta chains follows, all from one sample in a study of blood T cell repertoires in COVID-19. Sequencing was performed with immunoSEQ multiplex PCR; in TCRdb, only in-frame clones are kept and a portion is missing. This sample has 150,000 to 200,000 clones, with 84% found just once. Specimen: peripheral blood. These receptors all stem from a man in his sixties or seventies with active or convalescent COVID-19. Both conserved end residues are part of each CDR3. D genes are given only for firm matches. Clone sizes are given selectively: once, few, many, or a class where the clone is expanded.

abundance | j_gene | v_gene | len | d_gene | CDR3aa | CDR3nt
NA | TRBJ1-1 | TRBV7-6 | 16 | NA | CASSLSSSGLETEAFF | TGTGCCAGCAGCTTAAGTTCGAGCGGTTTGGAGACTGAAGCTTTCTTT
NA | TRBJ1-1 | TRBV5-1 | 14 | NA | CASSLVAANTEAFF | TGCGCCAGCAGCTTGGTGGCCGCGAACACTGAAGCTTTCTTT
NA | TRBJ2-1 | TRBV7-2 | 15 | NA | CASSASGVSYNEQFF | TGTGCCAGCAGCGCCTCGGGGGTTTCCTACAATGAGCAGTTCTTC
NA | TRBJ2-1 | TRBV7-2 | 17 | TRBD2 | CASSLHLAGAGGNEQFF | TGTGCCAGCAGCCTGCACTTAGCGGGGGCCGGTGGGAATGAGCAGTTCTTC
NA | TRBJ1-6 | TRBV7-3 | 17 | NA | CASSLYSSSSYNSPLHF | TGTGCCAGCAGCTTATACAGCTCAAGCTCCTATAATTCACCCCTCCACTTT
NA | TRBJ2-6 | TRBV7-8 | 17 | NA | CASSAATGYSGANVLTF | TGTGCCAGCAGCGCCGCGACGGGTTACTCTGGGGCCAACGTCCTGACTTTC
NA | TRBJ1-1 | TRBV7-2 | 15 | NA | CASSLGSQLNTEAFF | TGTGCCAGCAGCTTAGGGAGTCAGTTGAACACTGAAGCTTTCTTT
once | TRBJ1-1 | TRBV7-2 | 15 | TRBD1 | CASSTRGQGVTEAFF | TGTGCCAGCAGTACACGGGGACAGGGAGTTACTGAAGCTTTCTTT
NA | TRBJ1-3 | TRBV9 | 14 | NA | CASSYRDFGNTIYF | TGTGCCAGCAGCTACCGGGACTTTGGAAACACCATATATTTT
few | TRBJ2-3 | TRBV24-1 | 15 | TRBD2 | CATSAGGRMTDTQYF | TGTGCCACCAGTGCGGGAGGGCGGATGACAGATACGCAGTATTTT
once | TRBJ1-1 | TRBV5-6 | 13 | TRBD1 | CASSSDRGTEAFF | TGTGCCAGCAGCAGCGACAGGGGCACTGAAGCTTTCTTT
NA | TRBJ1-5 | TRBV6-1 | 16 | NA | CASSEAGRASNQPQHF | TGTGCCAGCAGTGAAGCAGGCAGGGCGAGCAATCAGCCCCAGCATTTT
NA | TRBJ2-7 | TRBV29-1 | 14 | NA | CSVDQAEKHNEQYF | TGCAGCGTTGACCAGGCAGAAAAGCATAACGAGCAGTACTTC
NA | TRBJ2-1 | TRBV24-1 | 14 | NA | CATSVGQGLNEQFF | TGTGCCACCAGTGTGGGCCAGGGCCTCAATGAGCAGTTCTTC
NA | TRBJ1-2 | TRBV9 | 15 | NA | CASSVDGGISYGYTF | TGTGCCAGCAGCGTAGACGGAGGGATTTCCTATGGCTACACCTTC
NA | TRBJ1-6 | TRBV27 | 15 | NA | CASSFGRGNNSPLHF | TGTGCCAGCAGTTTCGGCAGGGGAAATAATTCACCCCTCCACTTT
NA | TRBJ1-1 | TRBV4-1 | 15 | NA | CASSQYEIMNTEAFF | TGCGCCAGCAGCCAGTACGAGATTATGAACACTGAAGCTTTCTTT
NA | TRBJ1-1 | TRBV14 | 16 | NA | CASSQDLRLTTTEAFF | TGTGCCAGCAGCCAAGACCTCAGGTTGACGACGACTGAAGCTTTCTTT
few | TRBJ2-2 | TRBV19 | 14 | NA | CASSSQGRTGELFF | TGTGCCAGTAGTAGCCAGGGAAGGACCGGGGAGCTGTTTTTT
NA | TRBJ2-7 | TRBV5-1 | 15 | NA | CASSLASGTPYEQYF | TGCGCCAGCAGCTTGGCTTCCGGGACTCCCTACGAGCAGTACTTC
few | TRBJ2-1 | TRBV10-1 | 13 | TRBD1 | CASSEDRGAMVFF | TGCGCCAGCAGTGAGGACAGGGGCGCGATGGTGTTCTTC
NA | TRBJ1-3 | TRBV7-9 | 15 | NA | CASSLEGGAGNTIYF | TGTGCCAGCAGCTTAGAAGGGGGTGCCGGAAACACCATATATTTT
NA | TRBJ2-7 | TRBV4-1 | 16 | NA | CASSQGVGGLSYEQYF | TGCGCCAGCAGCCAAGGGGTTGGAGGGTTGTCCTACGAGCAGTACTTC